This T cell receptor (beta chain) emerged from a study of OX40 agonist ivuxolimab in advanced cancers. Across the whole study: Hepatocellular carcinoma, melanoma, renal cell or head and neck cancer was diagnosed in the dose-escalation patients. Study-wide points: In the 0.1 to 3.0 mg/kg range, CD4+ and CD8+ blood T cells had expanded clonally by week 6.

The V gene lost 3 bases and the J gene lost 5 bases, with 25 bases spanning the gap. The CDR3 totals 18 residues. Germline CDR1 reads MGHDK; CDR2 reads SYGVNS. Generated by immunoSEQ multiplex PCR, the TCRdb table keeps only in-frame clones and is missing some. The sample yields around 26,000 clones, around nine tenths seen once. The cohort excluded patients with autoimmune disease history or systemic immunosuppression. As concerns this clone: Its antigen remains unknown.

This TCR was recovered from an adult with an advanced solid tumor such as melanoma, head and neck, liver or kidney cancer. Source: CD4+ or CD8+ T cells sorted from blood, taken in a trial of the OX40 agonist ivuxolimab. The V gene is TRBV25-1, the J gene TRBJ1-1; a possible D gene is TRBD1 (5 bases). The CDR3 sequence is CASSDGGGGGSGGTEAFF. In DNA, the CDR3 is TGTGCCAGCAGTGACGGTGGGGGGGGAGGGTCTGGAGGAACTGAAGCTTTCTTT.